This TCR beta chain comes out of a study of Ad26.COV2.S vaccination and SARS-CoV-2 variants. Study information: Doses of Ad26.COV2.S were injected into muscle once or twice, 56 days apart.

Study-wide results and caveats: For non-spike TCRs, breadth in vaccine recipients resembled that in placebo recipients.

Documented treatment: some 19 received Ad26.COV2.S at low or high dose, single or two shots; about 5 received placebo; per-sample allocation not given. Repertoires come from day 63 after the first vaccine or placebo injection. Details on this clone: Its target is not known.

Clones were sequenced by immunoSEQ multiplex PCR, and TCRdb holds only the in-frame ones, with some missing. The sample has some 450,000 clones, about 90% seen once; the top ten hold roughly 4%. The germline V and J ends were trimmed by 5 bases and 0 bases, with 17 bases remaining between them. CDR3 length equals 16 residues. Germline loops: CDR1 MNHNY, CDR2 SVGAGI (reference sequence). The specimen was peripheral blood, collected in a trial of Ad26.COV2.S vaccine versus placebo. V is TRBV6-6 and J is TRBJ2-7; D perhaps matches TRBD2 (6 bases). The sequence was obtained from a person aged 18-60 years who received the Ad26.COV2.S COVID-19 vaccine or a placebo. The CDR3 bases are TGTGCCAGCAGTGTGCTTGGGGCGGGACGCTCCTACGAGCAGTACTTC. Protein: CASSVLGAGRSYEQYF.